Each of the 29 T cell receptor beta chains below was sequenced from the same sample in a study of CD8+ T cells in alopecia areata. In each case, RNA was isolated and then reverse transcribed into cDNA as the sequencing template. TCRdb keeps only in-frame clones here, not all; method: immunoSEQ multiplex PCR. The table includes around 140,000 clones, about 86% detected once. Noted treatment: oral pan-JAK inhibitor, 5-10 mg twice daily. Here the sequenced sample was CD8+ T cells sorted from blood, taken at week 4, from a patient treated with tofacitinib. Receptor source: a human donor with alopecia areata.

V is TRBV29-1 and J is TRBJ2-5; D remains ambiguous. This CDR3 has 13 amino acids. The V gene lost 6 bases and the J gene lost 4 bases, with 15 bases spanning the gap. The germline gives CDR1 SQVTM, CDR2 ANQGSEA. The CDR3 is CSVAGSSAETQYF. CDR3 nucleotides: TGCAGCGTAGCCGGGTCCTCCGCAGAGACCCAGTACTTC.

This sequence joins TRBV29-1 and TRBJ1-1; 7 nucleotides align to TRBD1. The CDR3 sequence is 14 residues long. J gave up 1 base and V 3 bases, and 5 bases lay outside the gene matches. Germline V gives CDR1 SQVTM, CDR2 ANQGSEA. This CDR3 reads CSVDAAGGNTEAFF. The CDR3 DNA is TGCAGCGTTGACGCGGCAGGGGGGAACACTGAAGCTTTCTTT.

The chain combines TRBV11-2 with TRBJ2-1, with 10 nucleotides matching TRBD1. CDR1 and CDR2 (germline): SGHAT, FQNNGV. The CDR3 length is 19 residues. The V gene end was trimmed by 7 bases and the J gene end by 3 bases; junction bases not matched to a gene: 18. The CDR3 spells CASNPEGQGPMTNYNEQFF. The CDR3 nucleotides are TGTGCCAGCAACCCTGAGGGACAGGGGCCTATGACCAACTACAATGAGCAGTTCTTC.

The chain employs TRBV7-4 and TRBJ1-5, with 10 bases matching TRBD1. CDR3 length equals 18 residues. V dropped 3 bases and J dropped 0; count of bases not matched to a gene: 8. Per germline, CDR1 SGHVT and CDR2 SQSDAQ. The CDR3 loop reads CASSFGTGAPYSNQPQHF. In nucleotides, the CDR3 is TGTGCCAGCAGCTTTGGGACAGGGGCCCCCTATAGCAATCAGCCCCAGCATTTT.

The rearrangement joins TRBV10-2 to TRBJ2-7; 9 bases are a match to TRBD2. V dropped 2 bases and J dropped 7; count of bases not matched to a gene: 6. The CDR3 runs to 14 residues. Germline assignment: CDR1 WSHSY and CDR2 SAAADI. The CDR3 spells CASSEGLAGHEQYF. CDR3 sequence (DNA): TGCGCCAGCAGTGAGGGGCTAGCGGGACATGAGCAGTACTTC.

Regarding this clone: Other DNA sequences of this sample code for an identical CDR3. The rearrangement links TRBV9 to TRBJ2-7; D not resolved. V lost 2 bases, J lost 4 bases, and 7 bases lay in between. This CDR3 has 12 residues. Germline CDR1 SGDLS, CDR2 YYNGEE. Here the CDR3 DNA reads TGTGCCAGCAGCGTCGAAGGGTACGAGCAGTACTTC. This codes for CASSVEGYEQYF.

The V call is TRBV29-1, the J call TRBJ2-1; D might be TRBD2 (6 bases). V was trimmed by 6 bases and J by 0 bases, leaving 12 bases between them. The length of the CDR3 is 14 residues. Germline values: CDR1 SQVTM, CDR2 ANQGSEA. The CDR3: CSVSRAGSYNEQFF. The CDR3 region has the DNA TGCAGCGTCTCGAGAGCGGGCTCCTACAATGAGCAGTTCTTC.

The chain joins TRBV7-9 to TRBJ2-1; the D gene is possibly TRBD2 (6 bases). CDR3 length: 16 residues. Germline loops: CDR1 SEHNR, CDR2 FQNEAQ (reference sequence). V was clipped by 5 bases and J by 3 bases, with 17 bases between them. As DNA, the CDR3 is TGTGCCAGCAGCCCTGTGCCGGGAGACGTCTACAATGAGCAGTTCTTC. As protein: CASSPVPGDVYNEQFF.

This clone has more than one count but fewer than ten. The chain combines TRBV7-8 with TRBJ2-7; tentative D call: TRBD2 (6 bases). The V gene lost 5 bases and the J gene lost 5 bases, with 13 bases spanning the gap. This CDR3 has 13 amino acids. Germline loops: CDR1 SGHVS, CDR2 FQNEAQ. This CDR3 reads CASSLKTGDEQYF. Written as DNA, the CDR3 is TGTGCCAGCAGCCTCAAAACGGGGGACGAGCAGTACTTC.

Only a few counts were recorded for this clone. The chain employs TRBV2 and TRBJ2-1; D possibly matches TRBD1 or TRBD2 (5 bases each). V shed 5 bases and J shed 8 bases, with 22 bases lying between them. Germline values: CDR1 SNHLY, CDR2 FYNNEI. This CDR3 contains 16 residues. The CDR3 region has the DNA TGTGCCAGCAGTACGCCTGGGGGTAGTACTTCGGATGAGCAGTTCTTC. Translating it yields CASSTPGGSTSDEQFF.

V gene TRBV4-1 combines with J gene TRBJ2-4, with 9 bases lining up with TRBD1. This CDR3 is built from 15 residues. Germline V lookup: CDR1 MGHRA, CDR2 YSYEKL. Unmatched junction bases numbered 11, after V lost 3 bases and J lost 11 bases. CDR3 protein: CASSHPDSDRGLQYF. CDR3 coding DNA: TGCGCCAGCAGCCACCCCGACTCGGACAGGGGCCTTCAGTACTTC.

CDR3 DNA: TGTGCCAGCAGCACCGGGACAGGGTCGATAGATACGCAGTATTTT. It is translated as CASSTGTGSIDTQYF. The chain links TRBV5-6 to TRBJ2-3; TRBD1 matches 9 bases. V lost 4 bases and J lost 5; bases outside the gene matches: 8. Germline V gene data show CDR1 as SGHDT and CDR2 as YYEEEE. The CDR3 is 15 amino acids.

For the CDR3, the DNA is TGTGCCAGCAGCCCGGGACTAGCGGGGACGGATGAGCAGTTCTTC. Translation: CASSPGLAGTDEQFF. J is TRBJ2-1 and V is TRBV7-3, with 13 bases identical to TRBD2. Germline CDR1 and CDR2: SGHTA and FQGTGA. V lost 5 bases and J lost 8; bases outside the gene matches: 6. The CDR3 has 15 amino acids.

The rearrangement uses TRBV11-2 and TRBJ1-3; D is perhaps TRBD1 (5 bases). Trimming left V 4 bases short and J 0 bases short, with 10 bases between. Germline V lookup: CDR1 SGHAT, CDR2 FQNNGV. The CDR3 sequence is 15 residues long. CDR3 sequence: CASSSSGTSGNTIYF. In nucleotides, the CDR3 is TGTGCCAGCAGCTCCTCAGGGACCTCTGGAAACACCATATATTTT.

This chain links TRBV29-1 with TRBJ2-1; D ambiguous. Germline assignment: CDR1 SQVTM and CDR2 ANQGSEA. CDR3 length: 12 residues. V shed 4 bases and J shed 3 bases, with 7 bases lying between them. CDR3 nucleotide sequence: TGCAGCGTTGTGGCAGGCTACAATGAGCAGTTCTTC. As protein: CSVVAGYNEQFF.

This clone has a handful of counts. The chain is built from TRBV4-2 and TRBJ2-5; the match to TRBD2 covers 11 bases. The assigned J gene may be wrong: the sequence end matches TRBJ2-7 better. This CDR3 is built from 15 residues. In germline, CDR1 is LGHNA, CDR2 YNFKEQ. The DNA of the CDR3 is TGTGCCAGCAGCCAAGATAGCGGGGGGGCTTACGAGCAGTACTTC. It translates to CASSQDSGGAYEQYF.

CDR3 DNA sequence: TGTGCCAGCAGTTTCGGGGTCGAGCAGTACTTC. It translates to CASSFGVEQYF. V is TRBV27 and J is TRBJ2-7; TRBD2 might be the D (5 bases). The ends were cut back, 3 bases at V and 6 bases at J, with 6 bases in the middle. Per the germline V gene, CDR1 is MNHEY and CDR2 is SMNVEV (reference sequence). The CDR3 totals 11 residues.

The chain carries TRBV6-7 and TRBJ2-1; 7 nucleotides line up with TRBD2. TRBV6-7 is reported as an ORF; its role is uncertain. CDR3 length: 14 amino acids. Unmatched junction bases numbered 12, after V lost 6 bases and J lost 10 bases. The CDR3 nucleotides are TGTGCCAGCAGACTTTGGACTAGTAGGAGCGAGCAGTTCTTC. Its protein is CASRLWTSRSEQFF.

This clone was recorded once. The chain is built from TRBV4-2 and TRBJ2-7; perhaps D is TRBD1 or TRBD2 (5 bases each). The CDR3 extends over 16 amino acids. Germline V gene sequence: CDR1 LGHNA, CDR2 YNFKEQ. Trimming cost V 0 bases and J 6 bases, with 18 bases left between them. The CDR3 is CASSQDPAGLTTEQYF. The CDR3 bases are TGTGCCAGCAGCCAAGATCCCGCAGGGTTGACTACCGAGCAGTACTTC.

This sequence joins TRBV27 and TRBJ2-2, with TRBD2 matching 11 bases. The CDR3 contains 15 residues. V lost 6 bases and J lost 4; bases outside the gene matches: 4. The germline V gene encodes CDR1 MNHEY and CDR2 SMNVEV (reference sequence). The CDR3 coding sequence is TGTGCCAGCAGCAGACTAGCGGGACTCACCGGGGAGCTGTTTTTT. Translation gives CASSRLAGLTGELFF.

CDR3 loop: CASSPMGGQETQYF. The DNA of the CDR3 is TGTGCCAGCAGCCCTATGGGAGGGCAAGAGACCCAGTACTTC. The chain carries TRBV7-9 and TRBJ2-5, with TRBD2 matching over 7 bases. The CDR3 has 14 residues. J was trimmed by 2 bases and V by 5 bases; bases with no gene match: 5. In germline, CDR1 is SEHNR, CDR2 FQNEAQ (reference sequence).

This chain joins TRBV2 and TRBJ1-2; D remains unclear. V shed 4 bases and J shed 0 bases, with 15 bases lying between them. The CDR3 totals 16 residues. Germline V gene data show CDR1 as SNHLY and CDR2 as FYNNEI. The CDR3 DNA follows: TGTGCCAGCAGTGTTGTCAGGACTCTCCCTAACTATGGCTACACCTTC. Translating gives CASSVVRTLPNYGYTF.

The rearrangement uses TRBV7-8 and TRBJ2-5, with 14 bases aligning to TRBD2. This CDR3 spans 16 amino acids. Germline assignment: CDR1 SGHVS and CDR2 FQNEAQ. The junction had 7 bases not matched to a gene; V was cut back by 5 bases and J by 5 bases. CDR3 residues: CASSPWTSGRTETQYF. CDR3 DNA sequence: TGTGCCAGCAGCCCTTGGACTAGCGGGAGGACGGAGACCCAGTACTTC.

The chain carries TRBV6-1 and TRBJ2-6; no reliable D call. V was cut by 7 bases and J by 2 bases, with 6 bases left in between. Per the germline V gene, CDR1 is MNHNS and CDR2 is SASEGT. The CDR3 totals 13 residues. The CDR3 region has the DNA TGTGCCAGCACCCGAACTGGGGCCAACGTCCTGACTTTC. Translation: CASTRTGANVLTF.

The CDR3 nucleotides read TGCGCCAGCAGCTTGGAGGTATACAATGAGCAGTTCTTC. It is translated as CASSLEVYNEQFF. The gene calls are TRBV5-1 and TRBJ2-1; unclear D gene. V lost 0 bases, J lost 4 bases, and 5 bases lay in between. The CDR3 extends over 13 amino acids. Germline V lookup: CDR1 SGHRS, CDR2 YFSETQ.

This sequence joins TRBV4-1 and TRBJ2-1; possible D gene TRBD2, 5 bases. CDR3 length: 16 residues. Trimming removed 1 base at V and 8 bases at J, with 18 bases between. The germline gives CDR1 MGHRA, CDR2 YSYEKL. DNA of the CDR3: TGCGCCAGCAGCCAAGCGCTAGCTAATGAGAACGATGAGCAGTTCTTC. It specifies CASSQALANENDEQFF.

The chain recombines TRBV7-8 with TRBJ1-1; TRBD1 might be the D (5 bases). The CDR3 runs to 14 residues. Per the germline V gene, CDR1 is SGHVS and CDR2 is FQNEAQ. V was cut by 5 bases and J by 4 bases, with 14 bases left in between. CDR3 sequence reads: CASSGGGRATEAFF. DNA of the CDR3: TGTGCCAGCAGCGGCGGGGGTCGCGCCACTGAAGCTTTCTTT.

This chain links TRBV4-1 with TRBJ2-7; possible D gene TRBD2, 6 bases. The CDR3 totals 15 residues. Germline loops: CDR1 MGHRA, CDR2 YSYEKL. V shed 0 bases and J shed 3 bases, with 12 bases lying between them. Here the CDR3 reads CASSQEGRGNYEQYF. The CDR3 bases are TGCGCCAGCAGCCAAGAGGGGCGGGGCAACTACGAGCAGTACTTC.

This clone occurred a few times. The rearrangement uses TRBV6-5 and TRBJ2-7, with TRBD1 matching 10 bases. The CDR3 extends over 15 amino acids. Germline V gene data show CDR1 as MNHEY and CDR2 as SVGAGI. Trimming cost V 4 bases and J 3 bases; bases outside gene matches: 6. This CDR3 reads CASSSPTGGIYEQYF. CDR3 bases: TGTGCCAGCAGTTCCCCGACAGGGGGCATCTACGAGCAGTACTTC.